This TCR beta chain was found in a study of cytomegalovirus exposure and HLA in healthy donors. The germline gives CDR1 SGHKS, CDR2 YYEKEE (reference sequence). This CDR3 contains 16 residues. Unmatched junction bases numbered 4, after V lost 0 bases and J lost 1 base. Likely unrecorded immune exposures existed in these nominally healthy donors. PCR used 60 Vbeta primers and 13 Jbeta primers. Clones were sequenced by immunoSEQ multiplex PCR, and TCRdb holds only the in-frame ones, with some missing. Here the sample spans some 170,000 clones, 75% to 85% being singletons. Input material: PBMCs. The chain recombines TRBV5-5 with TRBJ2-3; 8 nucleotides match TRBD2. This TCR was sampled from a woman under 40 in good health and CMV-seronegative. CDR3 protein: CASSLVTGGGTDTQYF. CDR3 in DNA: TGTGCCAGCAGCTTGGTTACGGGGGGGGGCACAGATACGCAGTATTTT.